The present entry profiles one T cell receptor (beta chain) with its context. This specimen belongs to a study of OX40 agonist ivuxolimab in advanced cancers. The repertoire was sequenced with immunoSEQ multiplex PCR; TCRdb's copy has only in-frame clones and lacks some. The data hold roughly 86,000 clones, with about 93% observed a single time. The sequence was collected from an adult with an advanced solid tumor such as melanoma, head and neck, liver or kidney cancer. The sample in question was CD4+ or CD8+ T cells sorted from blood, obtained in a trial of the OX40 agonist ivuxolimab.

The CDR3 sequence is CASSELRQVRGAAQYF. The CDR3 DNA sequence: TGTGCCAGCAGTGAATTGCGTCAGGTCAGGGGGGCGGCCCAGTACTTC. This sequence joins TRBV25-1 and TRBJ2-5; possibly TRBD1 for D (7 bases). The ends were cut back, 1 base at V and 9 bases at J, with 21 bases in the middle. The CDR3 spans 16 residues. The germline V gene has CDR1 MGHDK and CDR2 SYGVNS. The full variable domain, completed using reference TRBV25-1 and TRBJ2-5, is EADIYQTPRYLVIGTGKKITLECSQTMGHDKMYWYQQDPGMELHLIHYSYGVNSTEKGDLSSESTVSRIRTEHFPLTLESARPSHTSQYLCASSELRQVRGAAQYFGPGTRLLVL.